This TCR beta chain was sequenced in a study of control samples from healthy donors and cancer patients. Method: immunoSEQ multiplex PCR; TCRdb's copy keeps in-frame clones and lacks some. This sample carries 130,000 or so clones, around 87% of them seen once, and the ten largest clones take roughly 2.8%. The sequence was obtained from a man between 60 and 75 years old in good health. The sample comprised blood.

The CDR3: CASSLAGTGGEKLFF. In DNA, the CDR3 is TGTGCCAGCAGCTTGGCCGGGACAGGGGGCGAAAAACTGTTTTTT. The chain recombines TRBV7-2 with TRBJ1-4, with TRBD1 matching over 12 bases. The CDR3 is 15 amino acids. Trimming removed 3 bases from V and 8 bases from J; junction bases left unmatched: 4. Germline V lookup: CDR1 SGHTA, CDR2 FQGNSA.